This T cell receptor (beta chain) was identified in a study of breast tumors, draining lymph nodes, adjacent tissues. Axillary draining lymph nodes of breast cancer patients supplied the node samples. Study-wide results and limits: Tumors had less TCR diversity than lymph nodes, more than nontumor tissue.

Note on this clonotype: The target antigen is unknown. Relative to the germline gene, one junction end is altered; a read error may explain this.

MiXCR, applied by TCRdb to the multiplex PCR reads, yields one record per CDR3 protein. The table shows roughly 110,000 distinct CDR3 sequences, with roughly 29% occurring only once. This clonotype originated in a female donor with breast cancer. Some clones in this sample may be carry-over from other donors' samples. The sequenced sample consisted of axillary lymph node tissue.

CDR3 region: CASGLAQGGVETQYF. The CDR3 DNA follows: TGTGCCAGCGGCTTAGCCCAAGGGGGCGTCGAGACCCAGTACTTC. The chain combines TRBV7-9 with TRBJ2-5; 7 positions match TRBD1. The CDR3 runs to 15 residues. From germline, CDR1 is SEHNR and CDR2 FQNEAQ (reference sequence).